The entry that follows covers one TCR beta chain sequence. In the source study's methods: Nucleated cell number was recorded as an estimate derived from reference gene primer amplification. Generated by immunoSEQ multiplex PCR, the TCRdb table keeps only in-frame clones and is missing some. The V and J calls and clone size are taken from that table; D and trimming were inferred from the DNA. The top ten hold 6% of the sample, which has 150,000 to 200,000 clones, 70% to 90% seen once. The record originates from a study of blood T cell repertoires in COVID-19. The CDR3 sequence is 14 residues long. Germline assignment: CDR1 LNHDA and CDR2 SQIVND (reference sequence). The trim removed 5 bases at V and 5 bases at J, leaving 4 bases unmatched.

The sequencing sample was made of peripheral blood. The chain uses TRBV19 and TRBJ2-3; 10 positions match TRBD1. The TCR originated in a man aged 35 to 55 with active or convalescent COVID-19. The chain's CDR3 is CASSDRGRGDTQYF. CDR3 DNA sequence: TGTGCCAGTAGTGACAGGGGGCGCGGAGATACGCAGTATTTT. Combining the CDR3 with reference TRBV19 and TRBJ2-3 gives the whole variable domain DGGITQSPKYLFRKEGQNVTLSCEQNLNHDAMYWYRQDPGQGLRLIYYSQIVNDFQKGDIAEGYSVSREKKESFPLTVTSAQKNPTAFYLCASSDRGRGDTQYFGPGTRLTVL.